The rows below give T cell receptor beta chains drawn from one sample of a study of radiotherapy plus CTLA-4 blockade in lung cancer. Method: immunoSEQ multiplex PCR; TCRdb's copy keeps in-frame clones and lacks some. The data show 35,000 or so clones, approximately 85% seen once. The sample here was peripheral blood, taken from a patient treated with radiotherapy plus ipilimumab. The origin of the receptors is a human donor with non-small cell lung cancer who had stable disease on radiotherapy plus ipilimumab. CDR3s include the opening cysteine and the closing phenylalanine or tryptophan. The D gene is left open where the match is weak. Where a row states a size, it is once, few, many or the class of an expanded clone; other rows omit it.

>.|TRBV5-1|TRBJ2-1|TRBD1
CASSPDSGTGLGDEQFF
TGCGCCAGCAGCCCGGACTCCGGGACAGGGTTGGGGGATGAGCAGTTCTTC
>.|TRBV28|TRBJ2-7|.
CASSLFAAYEQYF
TGTGCCAGCAGTTTATTCGCAGCCTACGAGCAGTACTTC
>.|TRBV7-3|TRBJ2-1|.
CASSWGANEQFF
TGTGCCAGCAGCTGGGGAGCCAATGAGCAGTTCTTC
>.|TRBV5-1|TRBJ2-1|.
CASSSAGGYNEQFF
TGCGCCAGCAGCTCTGCGGGTGGCTACAATGAGCAGTTCTTC
>.|TRBV5-8|TRBJ1-2|.
CASSYTGTEYGYTF
TGTGCCAGCAGTTATACCGGGACTGAATATGGCTACACCTTC
>.|TRBV19|TRBJ2-5|.
CASSIGEGTETQYF
TGTGCCAGTAGTATAGGAGAGGGAACAGAGACCCAGTACTTC
>.|TRBV14|TRBJ2-1|TRBD1
CASSHPDRVVEQFF
TGTGCCAGCAGCCATCCTGACAGGGTGGTTGAGCAGTTCTTC
>.|TRBV25-1|TRBJ2-7|.
CASARQGFDEQYF
TGTGCCAGCGCTCGGCAGGGGTTCGACGAGCAGTACTTC
>.|TRBV2|TRBJ1-5|.
CASRALGEQGNRSNQPQHF
TGTGCCAGCAGGGCACTTGGAGAACAGGGAAACCGTAGCAATCAGCCCCAGCATTTT
>.|TRBV29-1|TRBJ2-1|TRBD2
CSVIRTSGVNEQFF
TGCAGCGTTATAAGGACTAGCGGGGTCAATGAGCAGTTCTTC
>once|TRBV7-2|TRBJ1-1|.
CASSLVQSYEAFF
TGTGCCAGCAGCTTAGTACAGTCTTATGAAGCTTTCTTT
>.|TRBV5-1|TRBJ1-1|.
CASSLERGGTEAFF
TGCGCCAGCAGCTTGGAACGGGGGGGGACTGAAGCTTTCTTT
>.|TRBV7-3|TRBJ2-1|TRBD2
CASRLGLAGGDEQFF
TGTGCCAGCAGACTGGGACTAGCGGGAGGCGATGAGCAGTTCTTC
>.|TRBV15|TRBJ1-2|.
CATSREKQSNYGYTF
TGTGCCACCAGCAGAGAGAAACAGTCAAACTATGGCTACACCTTC
>.|TRBV19|TRBJ2-5|TRBD2
CASSIAPGLAGETQYF
TGTGCCAGTAGCATCGCCCCGGGACTAGCGGGAGAGACCCAGTACTTC
>.|TRBV4-3|TRBJ1-2|.
CASSQDMESGYGYTF
TGCGCCAGCAGCCAAGATATGGAGAGTGGCTATGGCTACACCTTC
>.|TRBV6-1|TRBJ2-7|TRBD2
CASTRSREGPYEQYF
TGTGCCAGCACCCGAAGTAGGGAGGGTCCCTACGAGCAGTACTTC
>.|TRBV7-6|TRBJ1-1|.
CASSSGTFLTEAFF
TGTGCCAGCAGCTCCGGGACATTTTTAACTGAAGCTTTCTTT
>.|TRBV9|TRBJ2-3|.
CASSVGGSRTDTQYF
TGTGCCAGCAGCGTAGGTGGCAGTCGCACAGATACGCAGTATTTT
>once|TRBV9|TRBJ1-2|TRBD1
CASSHTGDLFDYTF
TGTGCCAGCAGCCATACAGGGGACCTCTTTGACTACACCTTC
>once|TRBV15|TRBJ1-2|TRBD1
CATSRDQTGVGYTF
TGTGCCACCAGCAGAGATCAGACAGGGGTTGGCTACACCTTC
>.|TRBV7-2|TRBJ2-3|TRBD2
CASSLRYQRGPTDTQYF
TGTGCCAGCAGCTTAAGATACCAGCGGGGACCCACAGATACGCAGTATTTT
>.|TRBV19|TRBJ1-1|TRBD1
CASRLQGKGYTEAFF
TGTGCCAGTAGACTACAGGGGAAGGGGTACACTGAAGCTTTCTTT
>once|TRBV28|TRBJ2-5|.
CASILTTGSSQETQYF
TGTGCCAGCATCCTCACTACAGGGAGTTCCCAAGAGACCCAGTACTTC
>few|TRBV14|TRBJ2-7|TRBD1
CASSVGTGVAYEQYF
TGTGCCAGCAGCGTAGGGACAGGGGTCGCCTACGAGCAGTACTTC
>once|TRBV5-4|TRBJ2-3|TRBD2
CASSRLLAEHTDTQYF
TGTGCCAGCAGCAGGCTCCTAGCGGAGCACACAGATACGCAGTATTTT
>.|TRBV2|TRBJ1-2|TRBD1
CASSPDRGGGYTF
TGTGCCAGCAGTCCCGACAGGGGTGGAGGCTACACCTTC